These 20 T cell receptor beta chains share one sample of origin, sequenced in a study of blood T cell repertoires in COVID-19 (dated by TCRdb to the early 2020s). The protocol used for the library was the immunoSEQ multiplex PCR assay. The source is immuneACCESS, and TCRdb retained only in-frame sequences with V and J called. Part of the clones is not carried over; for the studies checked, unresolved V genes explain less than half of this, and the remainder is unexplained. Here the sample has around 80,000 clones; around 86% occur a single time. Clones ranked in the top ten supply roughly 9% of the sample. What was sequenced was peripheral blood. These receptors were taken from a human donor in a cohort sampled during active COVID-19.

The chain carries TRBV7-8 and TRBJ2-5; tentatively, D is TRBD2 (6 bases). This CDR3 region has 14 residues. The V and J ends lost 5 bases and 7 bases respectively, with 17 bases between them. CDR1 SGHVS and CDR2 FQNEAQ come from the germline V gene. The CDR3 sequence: CASSVAGFGVTQYF. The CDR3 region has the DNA TGTGCCAGCAGCGTGGCGGGGTTCGGCGTGACCCAGTACTTC. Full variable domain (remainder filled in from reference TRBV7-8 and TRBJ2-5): GAGVSQSPRYKVAKRGQDVALRCDPISGHVSLFWYQQALGQGPEFLTYFQNEAQLDKSGLPSDRFFAERPEGSVSTLKIQRTQQEDSAVYLCASSVAGFGVTQYFGPGTRLLVL.

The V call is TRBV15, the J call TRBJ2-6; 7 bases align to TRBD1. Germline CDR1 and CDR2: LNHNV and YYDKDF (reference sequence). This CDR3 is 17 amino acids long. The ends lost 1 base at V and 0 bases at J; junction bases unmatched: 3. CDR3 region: CATSRGSGGSGANVLTF. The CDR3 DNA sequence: TGTGCCACCAGCAGAGGTTCAGGGGGCTCTGGGGCCAACGTCCTGACTTTC. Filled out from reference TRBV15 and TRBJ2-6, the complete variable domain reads DAMVIQNPRYQVTQFGKPVTLSCSQTLNHNVMYWYQQKSSQAPKLLFHYYDKDFNNEADTPDNFQSRRPNTSFCFLDIRSPGLGDTAMYLCATSRGSGGSGANVLTFGAGSRLTVL.

The DNA for the CDR3 is TGCGCCAGCAGCTTGAAACAGGGTGAATCACCCCTCCACTTT. It is translated as CASSLKQGESPLHF. The chain links TRBV5-1 to TRBJ1-6; TRBD1 is a possible D gene (6 bases). The germline V gene encodes CDR1 SGHRS and CDR2 YFSETQ. The V and J ends lost 1 base and 10 bases respectively, with 12 bases between them. The CDR3 extends over 14 amino acids.

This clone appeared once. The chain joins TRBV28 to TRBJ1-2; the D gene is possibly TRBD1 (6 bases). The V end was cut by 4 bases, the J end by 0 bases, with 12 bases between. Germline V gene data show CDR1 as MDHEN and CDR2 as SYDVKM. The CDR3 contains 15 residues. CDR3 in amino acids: CASSYRDRANYGYTF. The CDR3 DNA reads TGTGCCAGCAGTTACAGGGATAGGGCTAACTATGGCTACACCTTC.

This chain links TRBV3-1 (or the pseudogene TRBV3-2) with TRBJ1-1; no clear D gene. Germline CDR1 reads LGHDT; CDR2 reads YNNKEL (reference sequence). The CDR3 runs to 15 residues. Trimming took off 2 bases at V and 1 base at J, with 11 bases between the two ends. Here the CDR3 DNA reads TGTGCCAGCAGCCAACAGCTGGGAGGGAACACTGAAGCTTTCTTT. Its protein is CASSQQLGGNTEAFF.

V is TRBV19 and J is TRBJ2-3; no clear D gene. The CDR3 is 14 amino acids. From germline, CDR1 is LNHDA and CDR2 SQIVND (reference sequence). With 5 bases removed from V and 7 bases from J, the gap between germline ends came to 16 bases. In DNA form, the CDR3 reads TGTGCCAGTAGTCCTACCACAGCTTCCAATACGCAGTATTTT. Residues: CASSPTTASNTQYF.

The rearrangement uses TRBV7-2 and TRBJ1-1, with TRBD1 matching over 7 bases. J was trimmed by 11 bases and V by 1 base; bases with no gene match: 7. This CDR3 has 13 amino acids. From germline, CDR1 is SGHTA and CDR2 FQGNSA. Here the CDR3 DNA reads TGTGCCAGCAGCTTAGAGAGGGACAGTCGGGCTTTCTTT. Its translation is CASSLERDSRAFF.

This CDR3 is CASRTGYNEQFF. CDR3 in DNA: TGTGCCAGCAGGACAGGGTACAATGAGCAGTTCTTC. V usage is TRBV6-5 and J usage is TRBJ2-1; 7 bases agree with TRBD1. The CDR3 consists of 12 residues. The ends lost 6 bases at V and 4 bases at J; junction bases unmatched: 0. Germline CDR1 is MNHEY and CDR2 is SVGAGI.

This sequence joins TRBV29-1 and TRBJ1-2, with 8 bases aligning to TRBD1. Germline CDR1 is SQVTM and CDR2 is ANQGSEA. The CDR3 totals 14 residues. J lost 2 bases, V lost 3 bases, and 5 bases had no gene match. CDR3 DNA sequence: TGCAGCGTTGATCCAGGGGGCCCGAACTATGGCTACACCTTC. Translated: CSVDPGGPNYGYTF. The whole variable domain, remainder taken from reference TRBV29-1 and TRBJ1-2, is SAVISQKPSRDICQRGTSLTIQCQVDSQVTMMFWYRQQPGQSLTLIATANQGSEATYESGFVIDKFPISRPNLTFSTLTVSNMSPEDSSIYLCSVDPGGPNYGYTFGSGTRLTVV.

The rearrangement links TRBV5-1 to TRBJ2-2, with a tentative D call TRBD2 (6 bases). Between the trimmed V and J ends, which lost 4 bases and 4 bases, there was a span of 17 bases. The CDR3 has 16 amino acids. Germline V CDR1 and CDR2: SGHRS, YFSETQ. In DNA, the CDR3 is TGCGCCAGCAGCGGGTTAGCGGTCACGGGCACCGGGGAGCTGTTTTTT. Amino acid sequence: CASSGLAVTGTGELFF.

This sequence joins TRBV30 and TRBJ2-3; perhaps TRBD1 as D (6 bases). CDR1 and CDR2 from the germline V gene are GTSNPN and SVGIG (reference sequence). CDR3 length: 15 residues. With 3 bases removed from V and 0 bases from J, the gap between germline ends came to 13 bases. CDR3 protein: CAWSQGTLSTDTQYF. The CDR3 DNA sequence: TGTGCCTGGAGCCAAGGGACACTGAGCACAGATACGCAGTATTTT.

The CDR3 DNA sequence: TGTGCCAGCGGAGGGGGCCGTTCCCCAGATACGCAGTATTTT. Protein product: CASGGGRSPDTQYF. The chain joins TRBV2 to TRBJ2-3; tentatively, D is TRBD1 (7 bases). The germline gives CDR1 SNHLY, CDR2 FYNNEI. The CDR3 runs to 14 residues. V was clipped by 8 bases and J by 4 bases, with 16 bases between them.

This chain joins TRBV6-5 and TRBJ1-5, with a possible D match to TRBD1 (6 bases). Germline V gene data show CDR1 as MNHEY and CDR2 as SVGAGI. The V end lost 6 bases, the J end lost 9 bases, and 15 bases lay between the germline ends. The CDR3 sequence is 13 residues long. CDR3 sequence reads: CASSRDTPGPQHF. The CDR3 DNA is TGTGCCAGCAGCCGGGACACCCCTGGGCCCCAGCATTTT.

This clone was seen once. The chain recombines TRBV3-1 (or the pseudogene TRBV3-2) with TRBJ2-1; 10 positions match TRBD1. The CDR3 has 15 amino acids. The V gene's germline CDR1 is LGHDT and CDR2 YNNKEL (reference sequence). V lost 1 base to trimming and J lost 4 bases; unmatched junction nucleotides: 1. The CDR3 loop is CASSQGQGAYNEQFF. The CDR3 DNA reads TGTGCCAGCAGCCAAGGACAGGGGGCATACAATGAGCAGTTCTTC.

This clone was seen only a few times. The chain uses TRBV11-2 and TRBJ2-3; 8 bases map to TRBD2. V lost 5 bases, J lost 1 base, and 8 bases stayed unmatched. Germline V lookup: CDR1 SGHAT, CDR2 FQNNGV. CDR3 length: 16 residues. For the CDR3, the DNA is TGTGCCAGCAGCCCCACCGGGACTAGAGGCACAGATACGCAGTATTTT. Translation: CASSPTGTRGTDTQYF.

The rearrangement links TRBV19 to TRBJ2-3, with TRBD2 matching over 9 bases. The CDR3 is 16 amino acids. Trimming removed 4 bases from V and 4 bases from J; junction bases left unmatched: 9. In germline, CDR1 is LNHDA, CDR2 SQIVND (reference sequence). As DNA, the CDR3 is TGTGCCAGTAGTACCCAGCGGGAGGCTAGCGCAGATACGCAGTATTTT. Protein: CASSTQREASADTQYF.

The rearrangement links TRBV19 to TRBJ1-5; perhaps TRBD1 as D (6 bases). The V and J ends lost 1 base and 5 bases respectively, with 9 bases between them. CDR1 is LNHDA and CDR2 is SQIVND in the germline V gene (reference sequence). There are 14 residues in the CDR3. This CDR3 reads CASSIGGGDQPQHF. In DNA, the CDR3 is TGTGCCAGTAGTATAGGAGGGGGAGATCAGCCCCAGCATTTT.

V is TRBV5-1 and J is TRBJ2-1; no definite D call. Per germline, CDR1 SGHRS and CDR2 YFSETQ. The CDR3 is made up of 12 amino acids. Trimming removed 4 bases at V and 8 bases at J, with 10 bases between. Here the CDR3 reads CASSVENHEQFF. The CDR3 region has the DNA TGCGCCAGCAGCGTAGAGAACCATGAGCAGTTCTTC.

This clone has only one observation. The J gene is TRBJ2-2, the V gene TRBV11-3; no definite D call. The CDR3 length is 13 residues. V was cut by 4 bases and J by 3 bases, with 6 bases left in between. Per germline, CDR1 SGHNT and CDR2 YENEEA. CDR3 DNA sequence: TGTGCCAGCAGCTCCCCGTACACCGGGGAGCTGTTTTTT. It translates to CASSSPYTGELFF.

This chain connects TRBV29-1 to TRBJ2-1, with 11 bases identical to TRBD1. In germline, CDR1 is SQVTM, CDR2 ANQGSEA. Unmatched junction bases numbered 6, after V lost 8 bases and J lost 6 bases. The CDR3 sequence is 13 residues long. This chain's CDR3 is CSHRGQGVNEQFF. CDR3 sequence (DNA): TGCAGCCATAGGGGACAGGGGGTCAATGAGCAGTTCTTC.